Below are 25 T cell receptor beta chains sequenced from a single sample in a study of blood T cell repertoires in COVID-19 (dated by TCRdb to between 2020 and 2021). Library preparation was by the immunoSEQ multiplex PCR assay. TCRdb obtained this table from immuneACCESS and retained in-frame rearrangements with V and J assigned. These tables miss some clones; where compared with another copy, unresolved V genes account for less than half of the shortfall, and the remainder is unexplained. The sample table holds 300,000 to 400,000 clones, of which around 92% were seen once. About 3% of the sample is taken by the ten largest. Sequencing input: peripheral blood. Receptors originate from a woman under 40 with COVID-19, enrolled during active disease.

CDR3 amino acids: CASSPRPGVLISYNEQFF. As DNA, the CDR3 is TGTGCCAGCAGCCCTCGACCCGGGGTATTGATTTCCTACAATGAGCAGTTCTTC. V is TRBV9 and J is TRBJ2-1, with a weak D call TRBD2 (5 bases). The V end lost 4 bases, the J end lost 1 base, and 21 bases lay between the germline ends. This CDR3 contains 18 residues. The germline CDR1 and CDR2 sequences are SGDLS and YYNGEE.

The gene calls are TRBV9 and TRBJ2-7; TRBD1 aligns across 10 bases. This CDR3 has 15 residues. V trimming: 4 bases; J trimming: 4 bases; junction bases outside the gene matches: 8. Germline-derived CDR1 and CDR2 are SGDLS and YYNGEE. CDR3 DNA: TGTGCCAGCAGCCGGGACAGGGGTCCCCAATACGAGCAGTACTTC. The encoded protein is CASSRDRGPQYEQYF.

The chain combines TRBV6-5 with TRBJ2-2; D gene uncertain. Germline lookup yields CDR1 MNHEY and CDR2 SVGAGI. This CDR3 is 14 amino acids long. Trimming took off 5 bases at V and 5 bases at J, with 12 bases between the two ends. The chain's CDR3 is CASSRNTFTGELFF. CDR3 nucleotide sequence: TGTGCCAGCAGTCGAAATACATTTACCGGGGAGCTGTTTTTT.

The chain has TRBV5-1 and TRBJ2-7; D is perhaps TRBD1 (6 bases). Germline CDR1 reads SGHRS; CDR2 reads YFSETQ. The V gene lost 1 base and the J gene lost 0 bases, with 11 bases spanning the gap. The CDR3 spans 15 residues. The DNA of the CDR3 is TGCGCCAGCAGCTTGAGAGGGGGACCCTCCTACGAGCAGTACTTC. It specifies CASSLRGGPSYEQYF.

The chain combines TRBV18 with TRBJ1-1; perhaps TRBD1 as D (6 bases). The CDR3 extends over 13 amino acids. V lost 6 bases and J lost 8, with 16 bases in between. Per the germline V gene, CDR1 is KGHSH and CDR2 is LQKENI. The CDR3 DNA sequence: TGTGCCAGCTCTCTCGAACCCGGGACAGAAGCTTTCTTT. As protein: CASSLEPGTEAFF. Combining the CDR3 with reference TRBV18 and TRBJ1-1 gives the whole variable domain NAGVMQNPRHLVRRRGQEARLRCSPMKGHSHVYWYRQLPEEGLKFMVYLQKENIIDESGMPKERFSAEFPKEGPSILRIQQVVRGDSAAYFCASSLEPGTEAFFGQGTRLTVV.

The gene calls are TRBV5-1 and TRBJ2-1; D is perhaps TRBD2 (5 bases). The CDR3 runs to 13 residues. Looked up from germline, CDR1 is SGHRS and CDR2 is YFSETQ. Trimming cost V 4 bases and J 8 bases, with 13 bases left between them. In nucleotides, the CDR3 is TGCGCCAGCAGCCCCGGGATAAGGGATGAGCAGTTCTTC. Translating it yields CASSPGIRDEQFF. Drawing the rest from reference TRBV5-1 and TRBJ2-1, the complete variable domain is KAGVTQTPRYLIKTRGQQVTLSCSPISGHRSVSWYQQTPGQGLQFLFEYFSETQRNKGNFPGRFSGRQFSNSRSEMNVSTLELGDSALYLCASSPGIRDEQFFGPGTRLTVL.

The rearrangement joins TRBV4-2 to TRBJ2-1; TRBD2 agrees at 9 bases. Per the germline V gene, CDR1 is LGHNA and CDR2 is YNFKEQ. The CDR3 runs to 15 residues. V shed 4 bases and J 7 bases; nucleotides not matched to a gene: 8. The CDR3 coding sequence is TGTGCCAGCAGCCGAGAGCGGGGGGTGGTGAATGAGCAGTTCTTC. It is translated as CASSRERGVVNEQFF.

This rearrangement joins TRBV24-1 to TRBJ1-1; 7 bases align to TRBD1. J was trimmed by 1 base and V by 4 bases; bases with no gene match: 5. Germline V gene lookup returns CDR1 KGHDR and CDR2 SFDVKD. The CDR3 runs 15 residues. The CDR3 spells CATSDPRQGNTEAFF. CDR3 coding DNA: TGTGCCACCAGTGACCCTCGACAGGGGAACACTGAAGCTTTCTTT.

In this sample, this clone turned up once. The chain joins TRBV30 to TRBJ2-2, with TRBD2 identical over 7 bases. Germline loops: CDR1 GTSNPN, CDR2 SVGIG (reference sequence). The CDR3 length is 15 residues. The ends lost 0 bases at V and 4 bases at J; junction bases unmatched: 5. The CDR3 DNA is TGTGCCTGGAGTGTAATGGGGGGGGTCACCGGGGAGCTGTTTTTT. Translating gives CAWSVMGGVTGELFF.

The genes are TRBV7-9 and TRBJ2-7, with TRBD2 matching over 7 bases. Germline trimming cut 2 bases from V and 6 bases from J; bases unmatched to any gene: 7. The CDR3 runs 14 residues. The germline V gene encodes CDR1 SEHNR and CDR2 FQNEAQ (reference sequence). CDR3: CASSLLAEQVEQYF. CDR3 sequence (DNA): TGTGCCAGCAGCTTACTAGCGGAGCAGGTCGAGCAGTACTTC.

The chain recombines TRBV4-3 with TRBJ2-7, with 7 bases lining up with TRBD1. Germline CDR1 and CDR2: LGHNA and YSLEER. The CDR3 length is 13 residues. With V trimmed by 0 bases and J by 6 bases, 2 bases remained unmatched. Here the CDR3 reads CASSQEAGGEQYV. Here the CDR3 DNA reads TGCGCCAGCAGCCAAGAGGCAGGGGGCGAGCAGTACGTC.

The chain combines TRBV19 with TRBJ2-1; 7 nucleotides align to TRBD2. The CDR3 runs to 15 residues. Germline V gene data show CDR1 as LNHDA and CDR2 as SQIVND (reference sequence). The J segment lost 5 bases and the V segment lost 5 bases, leaving 9 bases of the junction unmatched. In DNA, the CDR3 is TGTGCCAGTAGTTCTATGGCTAGCGGCCACAATGAGCAGTTCTTC. Amino acid sequence: CASSSMASGHNEQFF. Complete variable domain (other parts from reference TRBV19 and TRBJ2-1): DGGITQSPKYLFRKEGQNVTLSCEQNLNHDAMYWYRQDPGQGLRLIYYSQIVNDFQKGDIAEGYSVSREKKESFPLTVTSAQKNPTAFYLCASSSMASGHNEQFFGPGTRLTVL.

V usage is TRBV5-5 and J usage is TRBJ1-2; 12 nucleotides match TRBD1. Germline CDR1 SGHKS, CDR2 YYEKEE (reference sequence). This CDR3 contains 14 residues. V shed 3 bases and J 5 bases; nucleotides not matched to a gene: 2. The CDR3 DNA sequence: TGTGCCAGCAGCTGGGACAGGGGGCTGTATGGCTACACCTTC. Its translation is CASSWDRGLYGYTF.

The gene calls are TRBV19 and TRBJ1-1; maybe TRBD1 (6 bases). CDR1 and CDR2 from the germline V gene are LNHDA and SQIVND (reference sequence). V was clipped by 4 bases and J by 3 bases, with 9 bases between them. This CDR3 comprises 13 residues. The chain's CDR3 is CASSNDRHTEAFF. In nucleotides, the CDR3 is TGTGCCAGTAGTAACGACAGGCACACTGAAGCTTTCTTT.

The CDR3, as DNA: TGTGCCAGCAGCACGGAGCCGTTTGAAGCTTTCTTT. It is translated as CASSTEPFEAFF. The chain combines TRBV28 with TRBJ1-1; D uncertain. Trimming removed 6 bases at V and 7 bases at J, with 12 bases between. The CDR3 covers 12 residues. In germline, CDR1 is MDHEN, CDR2 SYDVKM. Based on the CDR3 plus reference TRBV28 and TRBJ1-1, the full variable domain is DVKVTQSSRYLVKRTGEKVFLECVQDMDHENMFWYRQDPGLGLRLIYFSYDVKMKEKGDIPEGYSVSREKKERFSLILESASTNQTSMYLCASSTEPFEAFFGQGTRLTVV.

The rearrangement links TRBV9 to TRBJ2-5, with 8 nucleotides matching TRBD1. This CDR3 has 14 residues. Germline values: CDR1 SGDLS, CDR2 YYNGEE. V trimming: 4 bases; J trimming: 5 bases; junction bases outside the gene matches: 7. In DNA, the CDR3 is TGTGCCAGCAGCTGGGCGACAGGGGAGGAGACCCAGTACTTC. As protein: CASSWATGEETQYF.

The CDR3 DNA reads as TGTGCCACCAGCAGAGCGCCGGGACAGGCCTACGAGCAGTTCTTC. Encoded protein: CATSRAPGQAYEQFF. The chain couples TRBV15 to TRBJ2-1, with 8 bases aligning to TRBD1. V was pared by 1 base and J by 10 bases, with 9 bases of the junction left unmatched. The CDR3 sequence is 15 residues long. Germline V lookup: CDR1 LNHNV, CDR2 YYDKDF (reference sequence).

V is TRBV11-2 and J is TRBJ2-1; 9 positions agree with TRBD2. The CDR3 spans 17 residues. Germline V gene sequence: CDR1 SGHAT, CDR2 FQNNGV. The V gene end was trimmed by 5 bases and the J gene end by 5 bases; junction bases not matched to a gene: 13. In nucleotides, the CDR3 is TGTGCCAGCAGCACCCGGGGTGGCGGGGGGGACAACAATGAGCAGTTCTTC. It translates to CASSTRGGGGDNNEQFF.

The CDR3 DNA reads as TGTGCCAGCAGCTCCAGAAAGGGGCTAGGATATTTT. This gives the protein CASSSRKGLGYF. The rearrangement links TRBV7-9 to TRBJ2-3; a possible D gene is TRBD1 (5 bases). The ends were cut back, 4 bases at V and 15 bases at J, with 17 bases in the middle. The CDR3 spans 12 residues. CDR1 and CDR2 from the germline V gene are SEHNR and FQNEAQ (reference sequence).

The gene calls are TRBV11-2 and TRBJ2-7, with D possibly being TRBD2 (5 bases). The CDR3 covers 14 residues. The V gene's germline CDR1 is SGHAT and CDR2 FQNNGV. V dropped 0 bases and J dropped 6 bases, with 12 bases sitting between them. This CDR3 reads CASSLDPGVGEQYV. The CDR3 nucleotides read TGTGCCAGCAGCTTAGACCCCGGGGTTGGCGAGCAGTACGTC.

This clone occurred once. V usage is TRBV7-9 and J usage is TRBJ1-2; D perhaps matches TRBD1 (5 bases). V dropped 3 bases and J dropped 3 bases, with 14 bases sitting between them. The CDR3 has 15 residues. Looked up from germline, CDR1 is SEHNR and CDR2 is FQNEAQ (reference sequence). The CDR3 loop reads CASSLVAGLYYGYTF. The CDR3 DNA sequence: TGTGCCAGCAGCTTGGTAGCAGGGTTATACTATGGCTACACCTTC.

The V and J genes are TRBV6-5 and TRBJ2-1, with D maybe TRBD2 (5 bases). The CDR3 is 12 amino acids. V lost 0 bases to trimming and J lost 13 bases, with 10 bases between them. Germline CDR1 is MNHEY and CDR2 is SVGAGI. CDR3 DNA: TGTGCCAGCAGTTACTCCAGCGGCACTCAGTTCTTC. This gives the protein CASSYSSGTQFF.

V gene TRBV6-1 combines with J gene TRBJ2-5, with unresolved D. The CDR3 is 13 residues long. Germline V gene sequence: CDR1 MNHNS, CDR2 SASEGT. V lost 0 bases, J lost 3 bases, and 5 bases lay in between. CDR3 sequence reads: CASSEAREETQYF. The DNA for the CDR3 is TGTGCCAGCAGTGAAGCGCGCGAAGAGACCCAGTACTTC.

Here the CDR3 DNA reads TGCGCCAGCAGCTCAACCGGGACAGGGGGAGACTCCCTCCACTTT. Translation gives CASSSTGTGGDSLHF. The V gene is TRBV4-1, the J gene TRBJ1-6, with 11 bases that match TRBD1. The germline CDR1 and CDR2 sequences are MGHRA and YSYEKL. The CDR3 consists of 15 residues. V trimming: 5 bases; J trimming: 14 bases; junction bases outside the gene matches: 11.

With respect to this clone: At one of its ends the junction is not consistent with the germline gene, which may arise from a read error. The genes are TRBV15 and TRBJ1-5; D is possibly TRBD1 (5 bases). CDR1 is LNHNV and CDR2 is YYDKDF in the germline V gene (reference sequence). This CDR3 has 12 residues. The CDR3 region is CATSRVLGARYF. DNA of the CDR3: TGTGCCACCAGCAGAGTCCTAGGGGCGCGGTATTTT.